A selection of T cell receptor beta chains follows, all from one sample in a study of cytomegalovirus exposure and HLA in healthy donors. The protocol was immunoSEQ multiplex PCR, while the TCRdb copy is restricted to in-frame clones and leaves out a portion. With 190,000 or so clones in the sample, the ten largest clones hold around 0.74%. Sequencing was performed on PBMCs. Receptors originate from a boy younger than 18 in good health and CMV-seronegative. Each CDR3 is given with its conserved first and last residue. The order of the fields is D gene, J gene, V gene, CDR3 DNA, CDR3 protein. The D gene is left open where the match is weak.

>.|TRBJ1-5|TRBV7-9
TGTGCCAGCAGCTTAGGGGGGGAACAGCCCCAGCATTTT
CASSLGGEQPQHF
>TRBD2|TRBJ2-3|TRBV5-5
TGTGCCACCTACAGCGGGGGATCCACAGATACGCAGTATTTT
CATYSGGSTDTQYF
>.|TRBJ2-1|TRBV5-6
TGTGCCAGCAGCGATCGGGGAGACGAGCAGTTCTTC
CASSDRGDEQFF
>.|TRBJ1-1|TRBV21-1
TGTGCCAGCAGCAAAGGGGGGCAGGATCTGAACACTGAAGCTTTCTTT
CASSKGGQDLNTEAFF
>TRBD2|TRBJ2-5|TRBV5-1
TGCGCCAGCAGCCCAGGGACTAGCGGGGGCCCGAACGCCCAGTACTTC
CASSPGTSGGPNAQYF
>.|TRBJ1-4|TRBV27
TGTGCCAGCAGTCCCAGAGGCTCAACTAATGAAAAACTGTTTTTT
CASSPRGSTNEKLFF
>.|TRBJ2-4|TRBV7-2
TGTGCCAGCAGCTTAGGGTTGGGCGGGGACTTCAAAAACATTCAGTACTTC
CASSLGLGGDFKNIQYF
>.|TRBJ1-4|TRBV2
TGTGCCACTCAACAGACAACTAATGAAAAACTGTTTTTT
CATQQTTNEKLFF
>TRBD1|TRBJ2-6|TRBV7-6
TGTGCCAGCAGCTTAGTCCCCCAGGGGGCTTTTGGGGCCAACGTCCTGACTTTC
CASSLVPQGAFGANVLTF
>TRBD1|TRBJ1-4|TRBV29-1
TGCAGCGCCACTTCTCCGGGACAGTCTAATGAAAAACTGTTTTTT
CSATSPGQSNEKLFF
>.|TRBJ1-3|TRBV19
TGTGCCAGTAGGCTACAAGGAGGACCCAGAAACACCATATATTTT
CASRLQGGPRNTIYF
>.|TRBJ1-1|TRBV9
TGTGCCAGCAGTGTCTCCAGTAAACCTGACAGGCTGAACACTGAAGCTTTCTTT
CASSVSSKPDRLNTEAFF
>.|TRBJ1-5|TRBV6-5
TGTGCCAGCAGCGACCGGGGGTTGAATCAGCCCCAGCATTTT
CASSDRGLNQPQHF
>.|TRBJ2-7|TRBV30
TGTGCCTGGAGTGTTTCGGGGTTCGAGCAGTACTTC
CAWSVSGFEQYF
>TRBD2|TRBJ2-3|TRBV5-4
TGTGCCAGCAGCTTGGTCAAGCGGGGGGGCACAGATACGCAGTATTTT
CASSLVKRGGTDTQYF
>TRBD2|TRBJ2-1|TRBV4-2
TGTGCCAGCAGCCTAGGACTAGAGGATGAGCAGTTCTTC
CASSLGLEDEQFF
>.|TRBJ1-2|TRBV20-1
TGCAGTGCTGGGGCCTCGGATGGCTACACCTTC
CSAGASDGYTF
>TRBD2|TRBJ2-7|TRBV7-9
TGTGCCAGCAGACAGACTAGCGGGGTTCCCTACGAGCAGTACTTC
CASRQTSGVPYEQYF
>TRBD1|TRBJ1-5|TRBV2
TGTGCCAGCATTGGACAGGCCCTCGGGGAGCCCCAGCATTTT
CASIGQALGEPQHF
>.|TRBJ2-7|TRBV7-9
TGTGCCAGCAGCTTAGTAGCACACGAGCAGTACTTC
CASSLVAHEQYF
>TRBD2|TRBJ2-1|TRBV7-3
TGTGCCAGCAGCCCCTATAGCGGGGGGGATACGATCTTC
CASSPYSGGDTIF
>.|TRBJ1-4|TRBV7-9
TGTGCCAGCAGTTCATCTACTGGGACACCTAATGAAAAACTGTTTTTT
CASSSSTGTPNEKLFF
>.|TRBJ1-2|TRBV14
TGTGCCAGCAGCCAGAGTCCGAGGAGGGTCGAAGGCTACACCTTC
CASSQSPRRVEGYTF
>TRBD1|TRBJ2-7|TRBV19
TGTGCCAGTAGATCGACAGGGTTCCACTGGTACTTC
CASRSTGFHWYF
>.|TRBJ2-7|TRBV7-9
TGTGCCAGCAGCGGGTATACAGGCGCCGAGCAGTACTTC
CASSGYTGAEQYF
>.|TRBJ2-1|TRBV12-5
TGTGCTAGTGGTTTGGTAGTGAGGGGGGGACACAATGAGCAGTTCTTC
CASGLVVRGGHNEQFF
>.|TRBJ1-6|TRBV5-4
TGTGCCAGCAGCGTGGACGGACTAAGGGGAACTGGTTCACCCCTCCACTTT
CASSVDGLRGTGSPLHF
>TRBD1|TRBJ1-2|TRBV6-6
TGTGCCAGCAGAACGGACAGGGCTGGCTATGGCTACACCTTC
CASRTDRAGYGYTF
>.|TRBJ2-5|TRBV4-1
TGCGCCAGCAGCCAAGAGAGGGAGCAGTACTTC
CASSQEREQYF
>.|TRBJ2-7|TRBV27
TGTGCCAGCAGTTTGCAGGGCCCCTACGAGCAGTACTTC
CASSLQGPYEQYF
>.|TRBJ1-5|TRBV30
TGTGCCTGGAGTGTACGACAGGTCAATCAGCCCCAGCATTTT
CAWSVRQVNQPQHF
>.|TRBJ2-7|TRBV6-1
TGTGCCAGCAGCGCCCTCGGGCAGTACTTC
CASSALGQYF
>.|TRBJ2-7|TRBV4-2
TGTGCCAGCAGCCAAGTGGTCACTAAGTACGAGCAGTACTTC
CASSQVVTKYEQYF
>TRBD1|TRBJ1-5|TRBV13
TGTGCCAGCAGCTTAGGGGACAGGGGGCGGGATCAGCCCCAGCATTTT
CASSLGDRGRDQPQHF
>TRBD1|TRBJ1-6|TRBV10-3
TGTGCCATCAGTGAGTCGCGGGGACAGGGAGGTCATTCACCCCTCCACTTT
CAISESRGQGGHSPLHF
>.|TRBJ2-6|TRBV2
TGTGCCAGCAGGGGGGGGCCACAGGCCCCTGGGGCCAACGTCCTGACTTTC
CASRGGPQAPGANVLTF
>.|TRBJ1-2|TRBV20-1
TGCAGTGCCGATAGCGACTATGGCTACACCTTC
CSADSDYGYTF
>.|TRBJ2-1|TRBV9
TGTGCCAGCAGCGTAGCCCCGCGGGGTTACGAGCAGTTCTTC
CASSVAPRGYEQFF
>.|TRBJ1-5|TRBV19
TGTGCCAGTAGTATTTTGGGGGCTGAGCCCCAGCATTTT
CASSILGAEPQHF
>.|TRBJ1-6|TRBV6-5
TGTGCCAGCACTCCGGGGATTAATTCACCCCTCCACTTT
CASTPGINSPLHF
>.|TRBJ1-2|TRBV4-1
TGCGCCAGCAGCCCACTACTTAAACGGGAGAATGGCTACACCTTC
CASSPLLKRENGYTF
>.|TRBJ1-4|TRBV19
TGTGCCGCCGCGGGGGGCCGGAGTGAAAAACTGTTTTTT
CAAAGGRSEKLFF
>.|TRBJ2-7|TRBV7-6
TGTGCCAGCAGCTTAGGTGGTGAGGAGCAGTACTTC
CASSLGGEEQYF
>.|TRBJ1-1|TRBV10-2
TGCGCCAGTATCGGGGGGACTGAAGCTTTCTTT
CASIGGTEAFF
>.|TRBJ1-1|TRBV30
TGTGCCTGGAGTGTCGGGGGAAAAACTTTCTTT
CAWSVGGKTFF
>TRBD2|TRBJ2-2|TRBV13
TGTGCCAGCAGCTATGGACTAGTGTCAACCGGGGAGCTGTTTTTT
CASSYGLVSTGELFF
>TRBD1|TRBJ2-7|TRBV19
TGTGCCAGTAGCGACCCGGGACAGGTCTCCTACGAGCAGTACTTC
CASSDPGQVSYEQYF
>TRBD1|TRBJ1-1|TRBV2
TGTGCCAGCAGGCAAACAGGGGGCGAAGCTTTCTTT
CASRQTGGEAFF
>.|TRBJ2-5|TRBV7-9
TGTGCCAGCAGCTTAGTGTCGGGGACTGGGACCCAGTACTTC
CASSLVSGTGTQYF
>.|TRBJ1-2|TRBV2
TGTGCCAGCAGTGAGGGTCCAGGGAGGTTTGGCTACACCTTC
CASSEGPGRFGYTF
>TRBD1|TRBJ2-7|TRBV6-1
TGTGCCAGCAGCTGGACAGGACCCTACGAGCAGTACTTC
CASSWTGPYEQYF
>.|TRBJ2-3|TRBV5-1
TGCGCCAGCAGCTTGGTGGGGGGTAACATGGATACGCAGTATTTT
CASSLVGGNMDTQYF
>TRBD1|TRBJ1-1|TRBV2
TGTGCCAGCAGCAAACAGGGGGTCGGGAACACTGAAGCTTTCTTT
CASSKQGVGNTEAFF
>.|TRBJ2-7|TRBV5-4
TGTGCCAGCAGCCCAAATGGGAAGCGGGTTTGGGAGTACTTC
CASSPNGKRVWEYF